This T cell receptor beta chain was obtained from a study of cytomegalovirus exposure and HLA in healthy donors. It was with 60 Vbeta and 13 Jbeta primers that the PCR ran. The assay was immunoSEQ multiplex PCR, and TCRdb's table has in-frame clones only and misses some. The top ten hold roughly 0.23% of the sample, which has 150,000 to 200,000 clones, roughly 90% seen once. Germline loops: CDR1 SGHVS, CDR2 FQNEAQ. V lost 4 bases, J lost 2 bases, and 5 bases stayed unmatched. The length of the CDR3 is 15 residues. This clonotype was sampled from a girl less than two years old in good health and CMV-seronegative. The sample comprised PBMCs. J is TRBJ1-5 and V is TRBV7-8, with 7 bases aligning to TRBD1. CDR3 in DNA: TGTGCCAGCAGCTCCGGACAGGCGGGCAATCAGCCCCAGCATTTT. Translating it yields CASSSGQAGNQPQHF.